This T cell receptor (beta chain) was identified in a study of T cell responses to AZD1222 COVID-19 vaccine (dated by TCRdb to the early 2020s). Study-wide context: TCR sequencing covered about 230 trial participants: 200 to 210 given two doses of AZD1222 and about 26 given two doses of MenACWY control vaccine. Trial participants were enrolled by age into subgroups of 18-55, 56-69 and 70-plus years, and around 140, 26 and 57 TCR-sequenced participants, respectively, were included in these subgroups. Study-wide conclusions, independent of this receptor: Epitopes outside the regions mutated in the B.1.351 and B.1.1.7 variants were reportedly recognized by nearly half of the unique spike-specific TCRs. After two AZD1222 doses, both the breadth and the depth of spike-specific TCRs were significantly higher than at day 0 and than in MenACWY recipients. In the small 56-69-year group, the increase in depth fell short of significance, most likely because of low power. Conclusions about previously exposed vaccinees were limited because only a handful of AZD1222 recipients were SARS-CoV-2 seropositive at baseline. Vaccine-associated CD4 TCRs spanned the whole spike protein, with dominant responses in regions 160-218 and 743-854. Participants were mostly white British and included more females than males, and it was suggested by the authors that clonal diversity may have been underestimated. Because no day 14 peak-response samples were available, the repertoires could be characterized only after the peak T cell response.

The CDR3 regions of human TCRbeta chains were subjected to immunosequencing. As for how the authors treated the data: Repertoire TCRs were checked for matches against a reference library of SARS-CoV-2-specific TCRs that had been generated using the MIRA antigen-specificity platform. Breadth was defined as the fraction of unique TCRs that were SARS-CoV-2-associated, and depth was defined as the fraction of total T cells that were SARS-CoV-2-associated. Each spike-specific TCR was assigned to its reactive spike region and to a CD4 or CD8 class using the MIRA data. Log10-transformed breadth and depth values were compared by one-way ANOVA with Sidak's multiple comparisons tests. TCRdb stores this immuneACCESS table with in-frame sequences only. Part of the clones is absent; in the studies checked, under half of the shortfall reflects unresolved V genes, and no reason is known for the rest. V, J and clone size are those of that table, while D and trimming were read from the DNA. Within this sample are tens of thousands of clones, with approximately 89% of them counted one time only. The ten largest clones add up to under 5.5% of the sample.

With respect to this clone: Its antigen is unknown. Per-nucleotide qualities are absent, and no much larger clonotype sits a single base away.

The time point label, read with the paper, signifies: about 28 days (+/-7) after the second vaccine dose. AZD1222 recipients with second doses at about 4 weeks or about 12 weeks were pooled, because spike-specific TCR depth and breadth did not differ between schedules. The vaccinee samples were drawn from two UK trials, COV001 and COV002, one of which was a single-blind randomized controlled phase 2/3 trial testing AZD1222 (ChAdOx1 nCoV-19) in healthy adults. For TCRbeta chain sequencing, PBMC samples were collected from trial participants at day 0 and at day 28 after the second dose. The TCR sequence derives from an adult who received the AZD1222 COVID-19 vaccine. The specimen comprised peripheral blood, sampled 28 days after the second AZD1222 dose.

Here is the DNA: TGTGCCAGCAGCCAAGACTGGCTTTACTACGAGCAGTACTTC. This is translated as CASSQDWLYYEQYF. Recombination connected TRBV14 to TRBJ2-7; the D gene assignment is ambiguous. V is reduced by 0 bases and J by 3 bases, leaving a spacing of 9 bases between them. The CDR3 spans 14 residues, from the cysteine through the phenylalanine. Only the CDR3 region is kept as DNA, spanning 42 bases read in frame from base 1. Via the germline V gene, CDR1 is SGHDN and CDR2 FVKESK.